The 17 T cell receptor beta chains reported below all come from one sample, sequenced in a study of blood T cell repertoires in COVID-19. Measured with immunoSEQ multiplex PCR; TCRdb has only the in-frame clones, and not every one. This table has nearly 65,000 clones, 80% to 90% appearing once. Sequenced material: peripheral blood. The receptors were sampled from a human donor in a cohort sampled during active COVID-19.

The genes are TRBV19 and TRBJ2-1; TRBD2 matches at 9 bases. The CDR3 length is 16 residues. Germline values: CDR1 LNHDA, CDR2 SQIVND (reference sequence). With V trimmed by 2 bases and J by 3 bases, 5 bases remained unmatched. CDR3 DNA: TGTGCCAGTAGTATACTAGCGGGATCCTTCTACAATGAGCAGTTCTTC. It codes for CASSILAGSFYNEQFF.

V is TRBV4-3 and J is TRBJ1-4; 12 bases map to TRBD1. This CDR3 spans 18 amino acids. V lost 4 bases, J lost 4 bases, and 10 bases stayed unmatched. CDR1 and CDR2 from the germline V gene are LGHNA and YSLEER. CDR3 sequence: CASSRVGGTGGVNEKLFF. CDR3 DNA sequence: TGCGCCAGCAGCCGCGTGGGGGGGACAGGGGGCGTTAATGAAAAACTGTTTTTT.

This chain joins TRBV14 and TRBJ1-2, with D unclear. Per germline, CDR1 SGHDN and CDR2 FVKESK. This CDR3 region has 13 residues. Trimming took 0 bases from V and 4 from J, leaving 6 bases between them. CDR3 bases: TGTGCCAGCAGCCAAGATCTCCGCTATGGCTACACCTTC. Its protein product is CASSQDLRYGYTF.

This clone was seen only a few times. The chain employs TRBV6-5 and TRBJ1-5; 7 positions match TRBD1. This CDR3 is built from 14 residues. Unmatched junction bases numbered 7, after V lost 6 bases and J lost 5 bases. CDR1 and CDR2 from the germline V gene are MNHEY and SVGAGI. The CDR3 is CASRTTGDDQPQHF. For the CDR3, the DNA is TGTGCCAGCAGAACAACAGGGGACGATCAGCCCCAGCATTTT.

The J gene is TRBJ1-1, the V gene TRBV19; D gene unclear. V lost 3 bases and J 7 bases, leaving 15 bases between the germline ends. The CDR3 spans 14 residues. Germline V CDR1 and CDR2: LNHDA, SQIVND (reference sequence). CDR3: CASSMRVGGIEAFF. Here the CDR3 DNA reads TGTGCCAGTAGTATGAGAGTTGGAGGGATTGAAGCTTTCTTT.

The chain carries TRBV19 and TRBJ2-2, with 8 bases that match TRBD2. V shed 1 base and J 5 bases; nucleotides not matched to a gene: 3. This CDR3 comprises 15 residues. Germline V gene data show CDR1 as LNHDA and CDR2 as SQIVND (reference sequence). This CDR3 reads CASSIVQRGTGELFF. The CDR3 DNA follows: TGTGCCAGTAGTATAGTACAGCGGGGGACCGGGGAGCTGTTTTTT.

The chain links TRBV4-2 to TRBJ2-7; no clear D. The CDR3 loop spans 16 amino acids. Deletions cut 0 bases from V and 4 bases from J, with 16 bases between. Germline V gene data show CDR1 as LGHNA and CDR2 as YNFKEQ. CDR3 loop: CASSQEKSSPWYEQYF. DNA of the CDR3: TGTGCCAGCAGCCAAGAAAAGAGTTCCCCTTGGTACGAGCAGTACTTC.

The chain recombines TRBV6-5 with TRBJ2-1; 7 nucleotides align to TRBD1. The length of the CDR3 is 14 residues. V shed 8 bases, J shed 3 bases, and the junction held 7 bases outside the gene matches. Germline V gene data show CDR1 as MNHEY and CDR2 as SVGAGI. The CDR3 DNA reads TGTGCCAGCGGGTTAAGACAGGGCTACAATGAGCAGTTCTTC. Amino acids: CASGLRQGYNEQFF.

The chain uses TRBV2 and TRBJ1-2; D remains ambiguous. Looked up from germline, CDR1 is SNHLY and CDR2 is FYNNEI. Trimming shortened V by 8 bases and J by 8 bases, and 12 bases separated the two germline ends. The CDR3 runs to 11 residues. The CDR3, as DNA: TGTGCCAGCTTCCATGGAGTGGGCTACACCTTC. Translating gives CASFHGVGYTF. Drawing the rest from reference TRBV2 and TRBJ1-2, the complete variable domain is EPEVTQTPSHQVTQMGQEVILRCVPISNHLYFYWYRQILGQKVEFLVSFYNNEISEKSEIFDDQFSVERPDGSNFTLKIRSTKLEDSAMYFCASFHGVGYTFGSGTRLTVV.

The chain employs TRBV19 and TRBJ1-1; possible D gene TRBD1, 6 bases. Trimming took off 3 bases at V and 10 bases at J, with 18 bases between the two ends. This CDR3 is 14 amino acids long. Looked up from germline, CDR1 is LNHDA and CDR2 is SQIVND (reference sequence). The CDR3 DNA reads TGTGCCAGTAGTATTCCAGGATTCGGGGGGCGAGCTTTCTTT. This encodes CASSIPGFGGRAFF.

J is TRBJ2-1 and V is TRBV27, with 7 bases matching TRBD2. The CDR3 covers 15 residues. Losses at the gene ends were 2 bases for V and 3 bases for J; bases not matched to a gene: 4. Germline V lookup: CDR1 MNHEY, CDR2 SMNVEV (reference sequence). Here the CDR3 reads CASSLRGSGYNEQFF. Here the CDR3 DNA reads TGTGCCAGCAGTTTACGCGGGAGTGGCTACAATGAGCAGTTCTTC.

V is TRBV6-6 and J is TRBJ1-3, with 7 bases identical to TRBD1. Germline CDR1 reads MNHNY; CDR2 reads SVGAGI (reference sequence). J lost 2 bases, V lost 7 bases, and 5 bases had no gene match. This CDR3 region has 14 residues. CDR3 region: CASTQQGPGNTIYF. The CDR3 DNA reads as TGTGCCAGCACCCAACAGGGGCCTGGAAACACCATATATTTT.

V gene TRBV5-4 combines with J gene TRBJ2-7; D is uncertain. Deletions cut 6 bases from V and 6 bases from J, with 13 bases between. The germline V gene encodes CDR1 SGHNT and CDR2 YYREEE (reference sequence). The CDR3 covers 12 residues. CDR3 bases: TGTGCCAGCAAGGAGATGGATGCCGAGCAGTACTTC. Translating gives CASKEMDAEQYF.

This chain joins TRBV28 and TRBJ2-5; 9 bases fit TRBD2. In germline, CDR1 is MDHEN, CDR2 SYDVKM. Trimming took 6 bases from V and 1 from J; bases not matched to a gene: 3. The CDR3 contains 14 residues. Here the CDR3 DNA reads TGTGCCAGCAGGCTAGCGGGGCCCCAAGAGACCCAGTACTTC. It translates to CASRLAGPQETQYF. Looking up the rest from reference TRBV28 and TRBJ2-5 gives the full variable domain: DVKVTQSSRYLVKRTGEKVFLECVQDMDHENMFWYRQDPGLGLRLIYFSYDVKMKEKGDIPEGYSVSREKKERFSLILESASTNQTSMYLCASRLAGPQETQYFGPGTRLLVL.

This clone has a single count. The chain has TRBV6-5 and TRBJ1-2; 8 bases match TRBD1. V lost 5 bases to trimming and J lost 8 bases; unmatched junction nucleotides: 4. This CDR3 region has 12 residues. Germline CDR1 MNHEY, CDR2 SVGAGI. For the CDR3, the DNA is TGTGCCAGCAGTCCACGACAGGGGGGCTACACCTTC. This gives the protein CASSPRQGGYTF.

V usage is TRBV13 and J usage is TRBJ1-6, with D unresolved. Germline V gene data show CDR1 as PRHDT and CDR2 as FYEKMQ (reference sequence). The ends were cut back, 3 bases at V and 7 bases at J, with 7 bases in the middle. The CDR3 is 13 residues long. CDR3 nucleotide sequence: TGTGCCAGCAGCTTTAGCAGCAATTCACCCCTCCACTTT. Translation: CASSFSSNSPLHF.

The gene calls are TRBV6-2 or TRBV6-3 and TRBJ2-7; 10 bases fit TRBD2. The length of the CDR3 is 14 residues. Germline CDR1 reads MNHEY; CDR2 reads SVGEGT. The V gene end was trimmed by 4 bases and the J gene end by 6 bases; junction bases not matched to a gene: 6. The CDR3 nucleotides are TGTGCCAGCAGTTCCACCGGGACTAGCGCCGAGCAGTACTTC. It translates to CASSSTGTSAEQYF.